The rows below give T cell receptor beta chains drawn from one sample of a study of T cell responses to AZD1222 COVID-19 vaccine. Generated by immunoSEQ multiplex PCR, the TCRdb table keeps only in-frame clones and is missing some. The sample shows 95,000 to 130,000 clones, over 75% of them seen only once. Sequences were derived from peripheral blood, sampled on day 0 of AZD1222 vaccination. The receptor source for this set is an adult in good health. The CDR3 runs from the conserved cysteine through the conserved F or W. Each record gives: J gene, D gene, V gene, CDR3 protein. D genes are given only for firm matches.

>TRBJ2-1|TRBD2|TRBV7-3
CASSLTLAANEQFF
>TRBJ1-2|TRBD1|TRBV28
CASSRGGTGDGYTF
>TRBJ2-7|-|TRBV7-9
CASSLTYEQYF
>TRBJ2-5|TRBD2|TRBV27
CASSLWTSGRETQYF
>TRBJ2-7|TRBD2|TRBV19
CASSKGGSSYEQYF
>TRBJ1-2|-|TRBV6-6
CASSYVTNYGYTF
>TRBJ2-7|-|TRBV28
CASSLPSGSYEQYF
>TRBJ2-1|-|TRBV3-1/TRBV3-2
CASSQDIPGEQFF
>TRBJ1-2|TRBD1|TRBV12-3/TRBV12-4
CASRTGGGYGYTF
>TRBJ1-2|TRBD1|TRBV19
CASSRTGATYGYTF
>TRBJ1-1|-|TRBV20-1
CSASIPERPEAFF
>TRBJ1-5|-|TRBV19
CATSGTAAFQPQHF
>TRBJ1-5|-|TRBV6-5
CASSRERGPNQPQHF
>TRBJ1-1|TRBD1|TRBV7-9
CASSLEKYRGEAFF
>TRBJ1-1|-|TRBV29-1
CSVENSWWTEAFF
>TRBJ2-2|TRBD2|TRBV13
CASSLRTSGRGTGELFF
>TRBJ1-3|TRBD1|TRBV9
CASSHWDRGWGNTIYF
>TRBJ2-2|-|TRBV6-4
CASSRTGTGGELFF
>TRBJ2-2|-|TRBV6-5
CASSLYTGELFF
>TRBJ2-3|-|TRBV28
CASTPFAGGTDTQYF
>TRBJ2-2|-|TRBV15
CATKVRGQSSGELFF
>TRBJ2-3|-|TRBV11-3
CASSLGLDEDTDTQYF
>TRBJ1-2|-|TRBV4-2
CASSQEPGPEGYTF
>TRBJ2-7|-|TRBV28
CASSFQGTTYYEQYF
>TRBJ1-5|-|TRBV3-1/TRBV3-2
CASSPAPQAPQHF
>TRBJ1-2|-|TRBV6-5
CASSYSTGQPNYGYTF
>TRBJ2-7|-|TRBV7-2
CASSLSRGFYEQYF
>TRBJ2-7|-|TRBV2
CASSTTAFYEQYF
>TRBJ1-3|-|TRBV9
CASSVVHSGNTIYF
>TRBJ2-7|TRBD1|TRBV24-1
CATSRDSYEQYF
>TRBJ1-1|TRBD1|TRBV5-1
CASSLWGLIGQGNSSEAFF
>TRBJ2-5|-|TRBV6-5
CASSYYSSSDETQYF
>TRBJ2-1|TRBD2|TRBV6-5
CASSYSSASGRDEQFF
>TRBJ2-5|TRBD1|TRBV19
CASRGTDQETQYF
>TRBJ1-5|TRBD1|TRBV30
CAWSETGSNQPQHF
>TRBJ2-7|-|TRBV6-6
CASSYSPRDPYF
>TRBJ2-3|-|TRBV7-9
CASSLVANTDTQYF
>TRBJ1-2|-|TRBV14
CASSLSLDYGYTF
>TRBJ1-2|-|TRBV19
CASSPSRASYGYTF
>TRBJ2-2|TRBD2|TRBV5-1
CASSPVASGGLGAGELFF
>TRBJ1-6|-|TRBV13
CASSLLTELNSPLHF
>TRBJ1-2|-|TRBV28
CASSALTAYGYTF
>TRBJ2-7|-|TRBV7-7
CASSPNSYEQYF